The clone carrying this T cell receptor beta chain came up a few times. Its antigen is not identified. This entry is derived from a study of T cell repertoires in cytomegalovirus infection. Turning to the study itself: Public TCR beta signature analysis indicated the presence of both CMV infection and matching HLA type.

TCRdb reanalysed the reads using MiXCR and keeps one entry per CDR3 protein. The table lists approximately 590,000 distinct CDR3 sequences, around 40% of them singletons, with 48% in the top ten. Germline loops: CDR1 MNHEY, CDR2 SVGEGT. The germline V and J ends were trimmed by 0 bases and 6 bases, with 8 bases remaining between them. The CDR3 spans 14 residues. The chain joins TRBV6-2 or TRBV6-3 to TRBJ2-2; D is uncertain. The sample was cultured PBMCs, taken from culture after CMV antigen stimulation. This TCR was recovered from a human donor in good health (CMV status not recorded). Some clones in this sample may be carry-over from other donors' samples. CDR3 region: CASSYSKGPGELFF. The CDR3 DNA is TGTGCCAGCAGTTACTCGAAGGGTCCCGGGGAGCTGTTTTTT.